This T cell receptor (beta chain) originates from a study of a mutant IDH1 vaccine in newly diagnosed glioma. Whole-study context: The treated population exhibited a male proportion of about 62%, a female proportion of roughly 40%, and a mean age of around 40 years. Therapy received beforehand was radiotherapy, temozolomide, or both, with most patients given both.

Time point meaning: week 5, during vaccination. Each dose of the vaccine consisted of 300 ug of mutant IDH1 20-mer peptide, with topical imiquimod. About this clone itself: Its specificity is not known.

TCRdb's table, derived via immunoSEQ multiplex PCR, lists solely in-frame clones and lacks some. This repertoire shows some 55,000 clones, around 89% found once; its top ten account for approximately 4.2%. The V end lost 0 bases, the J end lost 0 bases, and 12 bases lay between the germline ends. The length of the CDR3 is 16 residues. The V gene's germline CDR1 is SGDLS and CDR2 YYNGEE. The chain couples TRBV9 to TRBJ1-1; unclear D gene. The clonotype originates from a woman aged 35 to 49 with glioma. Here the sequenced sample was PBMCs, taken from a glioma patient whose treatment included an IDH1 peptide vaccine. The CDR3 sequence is CASSVGRSTMNTEAFF. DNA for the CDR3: TGTGCCAGCAGCGTAGGACGAAGTACCATGAACACTGAAGCTTTCTTT.